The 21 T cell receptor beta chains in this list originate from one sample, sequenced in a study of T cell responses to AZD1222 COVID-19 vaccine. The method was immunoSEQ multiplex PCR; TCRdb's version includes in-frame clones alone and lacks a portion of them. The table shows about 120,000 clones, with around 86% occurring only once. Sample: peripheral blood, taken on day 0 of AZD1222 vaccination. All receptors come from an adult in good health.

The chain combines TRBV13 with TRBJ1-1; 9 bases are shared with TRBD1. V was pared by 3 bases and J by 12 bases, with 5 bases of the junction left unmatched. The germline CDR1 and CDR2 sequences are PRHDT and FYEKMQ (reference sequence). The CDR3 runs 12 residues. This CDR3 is CASSFATGGPFF. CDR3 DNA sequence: TGTGCCAGCAGCTTTGCGACAGGGGGGCCTTTCTTT.

The CDR3: CASSLGPGNPQHF. The DNA for the CDR3 is TGTGCCAGCAGCTTAGGTCCGGGGAATCCCCAGCATTTT. The genes are TRBV7-9 and TRBJ1-5; the D is unclear. This CDR3 has 13 amino acids. Germline V CDR1 and CDR2: SEHNR, FQNEAQ (reference sequence). Trimming left V 1 base short and J 10 bases short, with 11 bases between.

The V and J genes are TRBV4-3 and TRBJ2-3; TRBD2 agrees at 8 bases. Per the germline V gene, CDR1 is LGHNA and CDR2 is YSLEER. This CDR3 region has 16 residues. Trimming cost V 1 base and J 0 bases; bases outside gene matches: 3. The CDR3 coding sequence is TGCGCCAGCAGCCAAGTCACGGGGGGGAGCACAGATACGCAGTATTTT. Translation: CASSQVTGGSTDTQYF.

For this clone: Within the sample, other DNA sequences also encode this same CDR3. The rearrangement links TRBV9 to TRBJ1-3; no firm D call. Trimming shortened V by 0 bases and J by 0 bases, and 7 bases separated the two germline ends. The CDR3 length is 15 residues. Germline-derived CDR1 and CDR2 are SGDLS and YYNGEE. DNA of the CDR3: TGTGCCAGCAGCGTAGGAGGAGACTCTGGAAACACCATATATTTT. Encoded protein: CASSVGGDSGNTIYF.

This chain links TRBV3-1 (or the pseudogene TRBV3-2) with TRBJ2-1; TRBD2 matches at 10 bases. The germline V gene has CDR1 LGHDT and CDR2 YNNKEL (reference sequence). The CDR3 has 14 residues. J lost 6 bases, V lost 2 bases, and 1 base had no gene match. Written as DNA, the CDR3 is TGTGCCAGCAGCCAACTAGCGGGGGTCAATGAGCAGTTCTTC. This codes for CASSQLAGVNEQFF.

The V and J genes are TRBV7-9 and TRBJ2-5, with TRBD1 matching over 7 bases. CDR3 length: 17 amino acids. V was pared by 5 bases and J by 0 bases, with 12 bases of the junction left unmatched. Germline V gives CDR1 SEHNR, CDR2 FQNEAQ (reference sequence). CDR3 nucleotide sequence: TGTGCCAGCAGCCCTCCGACGGACAGGTCGTACCAAGAGACCCAGTACTTC. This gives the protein CASSPPTDRSYQETQYF.

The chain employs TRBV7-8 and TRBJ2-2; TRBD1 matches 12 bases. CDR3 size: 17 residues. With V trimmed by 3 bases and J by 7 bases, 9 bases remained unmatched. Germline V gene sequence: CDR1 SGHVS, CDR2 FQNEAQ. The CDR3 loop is CASSLWGQGARNGELFF. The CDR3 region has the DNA TGTGCCAGCAGCTTGTGGGGACAGGGGGCGAGGAACGGGGAGCTGTTTTTT.

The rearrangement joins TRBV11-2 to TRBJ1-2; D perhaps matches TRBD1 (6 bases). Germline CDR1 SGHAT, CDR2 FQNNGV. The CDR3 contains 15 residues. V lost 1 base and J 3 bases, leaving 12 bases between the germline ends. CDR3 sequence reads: CASSLGGARDYGYTF. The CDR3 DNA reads TGTGCCAGCAGCTTAGGGGGGGCGCGGGACTATGGCTACACCTTC.

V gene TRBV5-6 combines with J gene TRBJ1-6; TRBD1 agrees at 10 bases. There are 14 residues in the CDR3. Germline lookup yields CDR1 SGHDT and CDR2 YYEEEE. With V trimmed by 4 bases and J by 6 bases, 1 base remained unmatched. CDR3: CASSRDRGNSPLHF. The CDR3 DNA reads TGTGCCAGCAGCCGGGACAGGGGTAATTCACCCCTCCACTTT.

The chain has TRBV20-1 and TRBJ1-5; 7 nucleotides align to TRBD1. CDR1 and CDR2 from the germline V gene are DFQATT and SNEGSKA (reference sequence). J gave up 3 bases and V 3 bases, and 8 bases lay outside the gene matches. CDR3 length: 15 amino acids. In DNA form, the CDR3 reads TGCAGTGCTAGTAACCGACAGGGCGACAATCAGCCCCAGCATTTT. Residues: CSASNRQGDNQPQHF.

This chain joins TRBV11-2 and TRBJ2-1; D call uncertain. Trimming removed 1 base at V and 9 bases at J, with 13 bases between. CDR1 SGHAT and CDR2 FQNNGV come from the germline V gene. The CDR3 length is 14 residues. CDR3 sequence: CASSLAETTREQFF. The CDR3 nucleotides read TGTGCCAGCAGCTTAGCCGAGACAACCCGTGAGCAGTTCTTC.

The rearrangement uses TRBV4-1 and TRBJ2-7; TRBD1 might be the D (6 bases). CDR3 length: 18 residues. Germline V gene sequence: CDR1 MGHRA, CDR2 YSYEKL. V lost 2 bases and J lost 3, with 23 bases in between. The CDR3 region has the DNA TGCGCCAGCAGCCAAAGTGTCCCTCCGGGACACCTTGACTACGAGCAGTACTTC. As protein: CASSQSVPPGHLDYEQYF.

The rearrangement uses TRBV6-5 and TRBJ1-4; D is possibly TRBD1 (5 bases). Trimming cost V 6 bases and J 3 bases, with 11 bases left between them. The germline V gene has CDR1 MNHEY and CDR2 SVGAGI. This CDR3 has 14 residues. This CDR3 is CASRLMTANEKLFF. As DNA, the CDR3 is TGTGCCAGCAGACTAATGACAGCTAATGAAAAACTGTTTTTT.

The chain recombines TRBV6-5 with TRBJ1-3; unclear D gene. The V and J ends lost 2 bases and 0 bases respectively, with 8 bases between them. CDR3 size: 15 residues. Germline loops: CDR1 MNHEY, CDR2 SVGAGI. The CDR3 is CASSYRRTSGNTIYF. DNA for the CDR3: TGTGCCAGCAGTTACCGACGGACCTCTGGAAACACCATATATTTT.

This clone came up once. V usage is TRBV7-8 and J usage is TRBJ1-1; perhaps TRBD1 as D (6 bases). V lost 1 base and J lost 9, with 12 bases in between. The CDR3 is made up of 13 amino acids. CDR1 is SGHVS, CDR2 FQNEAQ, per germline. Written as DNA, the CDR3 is TGTGCCAGCAGCTTAGAACGGGGGGCCCAAGCTTTCTTT. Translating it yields CASSLERGAQAFF.

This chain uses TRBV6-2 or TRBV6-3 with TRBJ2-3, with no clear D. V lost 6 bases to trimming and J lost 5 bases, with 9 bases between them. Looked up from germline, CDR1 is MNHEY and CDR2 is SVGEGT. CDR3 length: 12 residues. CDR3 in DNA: TGTGCCAGCAGCCCGTATAAAGATACGCAGTATTTT. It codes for CASSPYKDTQYF.

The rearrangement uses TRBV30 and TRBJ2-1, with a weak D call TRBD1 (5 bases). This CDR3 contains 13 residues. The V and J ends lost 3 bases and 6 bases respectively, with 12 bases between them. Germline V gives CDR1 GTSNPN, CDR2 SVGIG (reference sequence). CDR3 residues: CAWSQGPGNEQFF. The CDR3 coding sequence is TGTGCCTGGAGCCAGGGTCCGGGCAATGAGCAGTTCTTC.

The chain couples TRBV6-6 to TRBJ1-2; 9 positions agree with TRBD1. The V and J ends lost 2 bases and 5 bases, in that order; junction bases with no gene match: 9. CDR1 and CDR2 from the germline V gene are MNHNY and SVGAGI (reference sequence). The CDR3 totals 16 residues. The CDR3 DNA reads TGTGCCAGCAGTTACGCCCCCGGGACAGGGATTTATGGCTACACCTTC. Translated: CASSYAPGTGIYGYTF.

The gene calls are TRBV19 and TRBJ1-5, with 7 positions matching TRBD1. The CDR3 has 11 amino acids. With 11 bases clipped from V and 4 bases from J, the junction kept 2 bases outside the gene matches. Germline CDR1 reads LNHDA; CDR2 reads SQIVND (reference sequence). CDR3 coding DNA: TGTGCCGGGGGACAGAATCAGCCCCAGCATTTT. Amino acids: CAGGQNQPQHF. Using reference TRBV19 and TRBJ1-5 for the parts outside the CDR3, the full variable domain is DGGITQSPKYLFRKEGQNVTLSCEQNLNHDAMYWYRQDPGQGLRLIYYSQIVNDFQKGDIAEGYSVSREKKESFPLTVTSAQKNPTAFYLCAGGQNQPQHFGDGTRLSIL.

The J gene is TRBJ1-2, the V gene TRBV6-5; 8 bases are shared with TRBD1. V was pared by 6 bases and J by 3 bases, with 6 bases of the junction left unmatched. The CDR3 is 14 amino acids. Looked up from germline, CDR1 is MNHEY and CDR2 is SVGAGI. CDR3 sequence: CASRKTTGDYGYTF. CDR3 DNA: TGTGCCAGCAGAAAAACGACAGGGGACTATGGCTACACCTTC.

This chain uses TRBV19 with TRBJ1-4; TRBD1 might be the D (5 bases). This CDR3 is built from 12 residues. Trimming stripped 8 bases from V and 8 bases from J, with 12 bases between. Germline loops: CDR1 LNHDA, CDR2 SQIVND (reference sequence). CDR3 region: CASARVGEKLFF. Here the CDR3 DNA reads TGTGCCAGTGCCAGGGTAGGCGAAAAACTGTTTTTT.